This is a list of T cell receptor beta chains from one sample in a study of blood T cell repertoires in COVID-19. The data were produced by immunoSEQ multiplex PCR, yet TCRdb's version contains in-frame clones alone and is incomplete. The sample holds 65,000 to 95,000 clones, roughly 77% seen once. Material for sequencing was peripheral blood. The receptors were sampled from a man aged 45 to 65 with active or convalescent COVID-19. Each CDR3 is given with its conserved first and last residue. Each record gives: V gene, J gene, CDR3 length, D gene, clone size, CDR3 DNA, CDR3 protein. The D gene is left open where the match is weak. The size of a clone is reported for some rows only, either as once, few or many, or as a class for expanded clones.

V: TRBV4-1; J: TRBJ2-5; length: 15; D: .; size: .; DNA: TGCGCCAGCAGCCGAACAAGCCCAGGTGGAGAGACCCAGTACTTC; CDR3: CASSRTSPGGETQYF
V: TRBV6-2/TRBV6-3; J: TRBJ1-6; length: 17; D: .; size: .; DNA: TGTGCCAGCAGTTACTCGATTATTGGCCAAAAGAATTCACCCCTCCACTTT; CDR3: CASSYSIIGQKNSPLHF
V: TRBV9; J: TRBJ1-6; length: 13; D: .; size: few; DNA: TGTGCCAGCAGCCCGCACGGGGATTCACCCCTCCACTTT; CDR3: CASSPHGDSPLHF
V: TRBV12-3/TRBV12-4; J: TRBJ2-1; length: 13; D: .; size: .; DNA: TGTGCCAGCCAACGAATGTCGTCCGGTGAGCAGTTCTTC; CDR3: CASQRMSSGEQFF
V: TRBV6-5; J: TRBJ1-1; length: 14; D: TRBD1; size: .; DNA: TGTGCCAGCAGTAAACAGGGGATGAACACTGAAGCTTTCTTT; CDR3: CASSKQGMNTEAFF
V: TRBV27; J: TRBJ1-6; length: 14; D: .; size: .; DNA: TGTGCCAGCAGCCCCGGTAGCGCGGCTTCACCCCTCCACTTT; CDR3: CASSPGSAASPLHF
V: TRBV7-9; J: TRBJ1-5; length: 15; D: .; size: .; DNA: TGTGCCAGCAGTCCGGACGGTACCGCGGGCCAGCCCCAGCATTTT; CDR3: CASSPDGTAGQPQHF
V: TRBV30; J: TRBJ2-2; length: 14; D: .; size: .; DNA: TGTGCCTGTTCACAAAGGACAGACACCGGGGAGCTGTTTTTT; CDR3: CACSQRTDTGELFF
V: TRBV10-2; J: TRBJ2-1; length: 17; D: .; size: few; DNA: TGCGCCAGCACGGCTTCACGTGGGGGGGGCCGAGGAAATGAGCAGTTCTTC; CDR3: CASTASRGGGRGNEQFF
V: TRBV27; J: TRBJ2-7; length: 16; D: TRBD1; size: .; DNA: TGTGCCAGCAGCCCCGGAGGGACAGGGACTCATTACGAGCAGTACTTC; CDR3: CASSPGGTGTHYEQYF
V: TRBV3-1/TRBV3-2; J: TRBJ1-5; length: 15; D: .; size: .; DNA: TGTGCCAGCAGCCAAGATGGAGTTTCAAATCAGCCCCAGCATTTT; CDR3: CASSQDGVSNQPQHF
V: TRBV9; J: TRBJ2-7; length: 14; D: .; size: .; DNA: TGTGCCAGCAGCGCCGAAGCGGGCCGGCAGGGGCAGTACTTC; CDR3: CASSAEAGRQGQYF
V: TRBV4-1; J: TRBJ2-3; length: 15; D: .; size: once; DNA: TGCGCCAGCAGCCAAGGGTCCTATAGCACAGATACGCAGTATTTT; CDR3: CASSQGSYSTDTQYF
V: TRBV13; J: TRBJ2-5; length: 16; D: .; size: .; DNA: TGTGCCAGCAGCTTAGAAGGAGGGGGGGGAGGAGAGACCCAGTACTTC; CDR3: CASSLEGGGGGETQYF
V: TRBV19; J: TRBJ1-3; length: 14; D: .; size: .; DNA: TGTGCCAGTAGTATCTCGGGAAATGGAAACACCATATATTTT; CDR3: CASSISGNGNTIYF
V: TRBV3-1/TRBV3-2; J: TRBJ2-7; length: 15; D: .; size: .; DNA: TGTGCCAGCAGCGGACAGCAGTCTTACTCCTACGAGCAGTACTTC; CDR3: CASSGQQSYSYEQYF
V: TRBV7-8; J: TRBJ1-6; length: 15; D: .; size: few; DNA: TGTGCCAGCAGCTTCGGGAGCTCCTATAATTCACCCCTCCACTTT; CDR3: CASSFGSSYNSPLHF
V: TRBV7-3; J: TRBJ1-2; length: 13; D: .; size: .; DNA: TGTGCCAGCAGCCCAGGGCTCCTTGGTGGCTACACCTTC; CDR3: CASSPGLLGGYTF
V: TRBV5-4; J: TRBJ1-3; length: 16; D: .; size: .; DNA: TGTGCCAGCAGCTTGGGTGGGGGGTCTGCTGGAAACACCATATATTTT; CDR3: CASSLGGGSAGNTIYF
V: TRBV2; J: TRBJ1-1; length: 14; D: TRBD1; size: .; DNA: TGTGCCAGCAAGGGGGCAGGAGGCTACACTGAAGCTTTCTTT; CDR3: CASKGAGGYTEAFF
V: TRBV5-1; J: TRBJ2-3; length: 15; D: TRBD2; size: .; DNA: TGCGCCAGCAGCCCCGGAACTAGCGGAGGTGATACGCAGTATTTT; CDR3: CASSPGTSGGDTQYF
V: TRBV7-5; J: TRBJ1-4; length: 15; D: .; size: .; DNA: TGTGTCAGATCTTCGAGAAGGACAGGTAATGAAAAACTGTTTTTT; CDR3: CVRSSRRTGNEKLFF
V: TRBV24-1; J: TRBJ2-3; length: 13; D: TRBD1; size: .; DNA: TGTGCCACCAGACAGGGGGCTACAGATACGCAGTATTTT; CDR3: CATRQGATDTQYF
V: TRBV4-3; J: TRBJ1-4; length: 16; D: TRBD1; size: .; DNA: TGCGCCAGCAGCCGAAATGCAAGGGGGCCAGCGGAAAAACTGTTTTTT; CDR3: CASSRNARGPAEKLFF
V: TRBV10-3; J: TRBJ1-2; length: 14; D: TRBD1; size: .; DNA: TGTGCCATCAGAAGCGCACAGGGGAAGGGTGGCTACACCTTC; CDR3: CAIRSAQGKGGYTF
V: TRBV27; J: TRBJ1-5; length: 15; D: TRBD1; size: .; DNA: TGTGCCAGCAGCCAACGGACAGGGGGCAATCAGCCCCAGCATTTT; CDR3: CASSQRTGGNQPQHF
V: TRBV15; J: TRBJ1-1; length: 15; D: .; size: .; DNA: TGTGCCACCAGCGTCCGGGACTTTGGAGGCACTGAAGCTTTCTTT; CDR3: CATSVRDFGGTEAFF
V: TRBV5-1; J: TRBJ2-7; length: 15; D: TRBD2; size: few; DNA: TGCGCCAGCAGCCCCCAGCGGGGCGGTCGTAACGAGCAGTACTTC; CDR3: CASSPQRGGRNEQYF
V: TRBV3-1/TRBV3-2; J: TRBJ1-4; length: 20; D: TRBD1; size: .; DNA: TGTGCCAGCAGCCAAGAATATCGGGGGACAGGGCTGGTGGGTAATGAAAAACTGTTTTTT; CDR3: CASSQEYRGTGLVGNEKLFF
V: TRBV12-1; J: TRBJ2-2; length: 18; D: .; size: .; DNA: TGTGCCAGCAGCTTAAGGACAGGGGAGATTGGGAACACCGGGGAGCTGTTTTTT; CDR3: CASSLRTGEIGNTGELFF